This T cell receptor beta chain was documented in a study of a mutant IDH1 vaccine in newly diagnosed glioma (dated by TCRdb to the early 2020s). Study-level background: Vaccination began 4-6 weeks after radiotherapy alone, or alongside temozolomide cycles in the chemotherapy-containing groups. Of the roughly 34 treated patients, around 60% were male and about 38% were female, and the mean age was roughly 40 years. Before enrollment, most patients had been given radiochemotherapy with temozolomide as standard therapy, while the rest had received either radiotherapy alone or temozolomide alone. The week-35 safety follow-up took place at visit V12, and the week-47 end of study took place at visit V13. Six visits were used for peripheral blood collection: V03 (baseline), V05, V07, V10, V12 and V13. Longitudinal TCRB deep sequencing was done for 25 to 30 treated patients, wherever samples were available for exploratory analyses.

Read against the paper, the sample's time point label means: week 47, end of study. A 20-mer mutant IDH1 peptide at 300 micrograms in Montanide made up each vaccine dose, which was injected subcutaneously together with topical imiquimod. Patients received eight vaccinations in weeks 1, 3, 5, 7, 11, 15, 19 and 23, corresponding to visits V03 through V10. All donors had newly diagnosed IDH1-mutant astrocytomas of WHO grade 3 or 4 that showed loss of nuclear ATRX. The samples were drawn from NOA16, a multicentre, single-arm, open-label phase I trial in Germany that tested a mutant IDH1 peptide vaccine in humans for the first time. The DNeasy Blood and Tissue Kit was used to extract genomic DNA from EDTA blood for TCRB sequencing. CDR3 length: 12 amino acids, cysteine to phenylalanine. This entry keeps only the CDR3 DNA: 36 bases, framed from base 1. A distance of 11 bases separates the germline ends of V and J, which lose 2 bases and 11 bases respectively. For CDR1 and CDR2, the germline V gene lists SGHTA and FQGNSA.

Library generation was performed with the immunoSEQ multiplex PCR assay. The hsTCRB Kit was used according to the manufacturer's protocol to amplify rearranged TCR beta chain sequences. An Illumina MiSeq was used to sequence the TCRB libraries. The authors processed their data as follows. The proprietary platform of the kit vendor was used for demultiplexing, trimming and gene mapping. TCRdb limited this immuneACCESS table to in-frame rearrangements with V and J called. A share of clones is missing; checked studies link under half to unresolved V genes, and the rest is unexplained. The DNA was the basis for D and trimming; V, J and clone size are from that table. This sample gives tens of thousands of clones in total; around 76% of them show up just once. The ten most abundant clones make up roughly 3.8% of the sample. The study at large found these results: Immune responses induced by the vaccine were seen in approximately 93% of patients across multiple MHC alleles. The authors noted that analyses of patient blood samples could not be reproduced because of sample limitations. PBMC samples for TCRB deep sequencing were selected based on availability. Pseudoprogression seemed to be unrelated to changes in the top peripheral T cell clonotypes found by TCRB sequencing.

About this clone itself: Which antigen it targets is not known. Base qualities are missing; no much larger clone stands one base away.

Recombination linked TRBV7-2 to TRBJ2-3; TRBD1 is a weak D gene call, 6 bases matching. Sequenced material: PBMCs, taken from a glioma patient whose treatment included an IDH1 peptide vaccine. This TCR came from a man aged 35 to 55 with glioma. Some clones in this sample may be carry-over from other donors' samples. The nucleotides read TGTGCCAGCAGCTTATTGGGCAGGGGGCAGTATTTT. The translation is CASSLLGRGQYF.